This paragraph covers one T cell receptor beta chain sequence. Its antigen remains unidentified. Treatment given: around 19 received Ad26.COV2.S at low or high dose, single or two shots; 5 received placebo; per-sample allocation not given. Sampling happened 63 days after the first vaccine or placebo injection. Expressing Wuhan-strain SARS-CoV-2 spike, an Ad26 vector served as the vaccine. Using immunoSEQ multiplex PCR, the repertoire was profiled, and TCRdb retains in-frame clones only, with some absent. Among fewer than 400,000 clones listed, 85% to 90% were seen once. The data stem from a study of Ad26.COV2.S vaccination and SARS-CoV-2 variants. At the level of the study: In the study, Ad26.COV2.S was injected intramuscularly once, or twice 56 days apart. Study-wide results and caveats: Similar non-spike TCR breadth was seen in vaccine and placebo recipients. Vaccinees reportedly had broad spike-specific CD8+ and CD4+ T cell responses.

Trimming at V came to 5 bases and at J to 9 bases, leaving 9 bases not matched to a gene. From germline, CDR1 is LGHNA and CDR2 YNFKEQ. The CDR3 loop spans 15 amino acids. The sample in question was peripheral blood, obtained in a trial of Ad26.COV2.S vaccine versus placebo. The TCR was taken from a person aged 18 to 59 who received the Ad26.COV2.S COVID-19 vaccine or a placebo. The chain has TRBV4-2 and TRBJ1-6, with TRBD1 matching over 8 bases. The CDR3 nucleotides are TGTGCCAGCAGCGCCTCCGGACAGGGTGGTTCACCCCTCCACTTT. Protein product: CASSASGQGGSPLHF.